This T cell receptor beta chain originates from a study of identical twins. This clonotype was counted many times. Its antigen remains unidentified. Whole-study findings and limits: Invariant MAIT and iNKT cells may have partly biased zero-insertion analyses. Findings came from cross-sectional statistics, without long-term follow-up of donors.

TCRdb reprocessed the 5' RACE reads with MiXCR, giving one entry per CDR3 protein. The table includes some 600,000 distinct CDR3 sequences, just over 7% detected once. Trimming shortened V by 2 bases and J by 2 bases, and 9 bases separated the two germline ends. This CDR3 has 13 amino acids. CDR1 SQVTM and CDR2 ANQGSEA come from the germline V gene. This same sample was also part of a study on yellow fever vaccine responses in identical twins.

This TCR derives from a woman between 18 and 29 years old in good health. The rearrangement links TRBV29-1 to TRBJ1-2; D ambiguous. Sequenced material: PBMCs. The CDR3 DNA sequence: TGCAGCGTTGAACTGACGGGCAACTATGGCTACACCTTC. Residues: CSVELTGNYGYTF. Using reference TRBV29-1 and TRBJ1-2 for the parts outside the CDR3, the full variable domain is SAVISQKPSRDICQRGTSLTIQCQVDSQVTMMFWYRQQPGQSLTLIATANQGSEATYESGFVIDKFPISRPNLTFSTLTVSNMSPEDSSIYLCSVELTGNYGYTFGSGTRLTVV.